The clone carrying this T cell receptor (beta chain) was seen more than once but under ten times. The target antigen is unknown. The data stem from a study of graft-versus-host responses after intestinal transplantation. Background on the study: Following induction with anti-thymocyte globulin, all recipients were given tacrolimus and steroids for three to four years. Study-level findings and limits: Within the allografts of patients who had graft-donor T cell macrochimerism, graft-versus-host to host-versus-graft clonal ratios were high. Recipient bone marrow held GvH clones, some seen earlier in ileum or blood.

Sequencing used immunoSEQ multiplex PCR; TCRdb keeps in-frame clones, though not all of them. The data hold 11,000 to 15,000 clones, with 77% observed a single time. Processing of graft tissue released intraepithelial and lamina propria lymphocytes. The V gene's germline CDR1 is MNHEY and CDR2 SMNVEV (reference sequence). V lost 7 bases to trimming and J lost 4 bases; unmatched junction nucleotides: 2. The CDR3 extends over 13 amino acids. This receptor was obtained from a human patient who received an intestinal transplant, so some T cells may come from the graft donor. The sequenced sample was ileum tissue, obtained roughly 26 days after intestinal transplant. The chain employs TRBV27 and TRBJ2-3, with 10 bases identical to TRBD2. CDR3 residues: CASKRGGPDTQYF. For the CDR3, the DNA is TGTGCCAGCAAGCGGGGGGGCCCAGATACGCAGTATTTT.